This record covers a single T cell receptor beta chain. This entry comes from a study of technical replicates of blood from a few donors. Assay: immunoSEQ multiplex PCR; the TCRdb copy retains only in-frame clones and omits some. The data contain 90,000 or so clones, approximately 95% of them singletons. With V trimmed by 2 bases and J by 6 bases, 9 bases remained unmatched. CDR3 length equals 15 residues. Germline V gene sequence: CDR1 MGHDK, CDR2 SYGVNS. The sequenced sample was T cells isolated from PBMCs. V is TRBV25-1 and J is TRBJ2-7, with 8 bases identical to TRBD2. The sequence was obtained from a human donor in good health. The chain's CDR3 is CASSEDSGGRSEQYF. In DNA, the CDR3 is TGTGCCAGCAGTGAAGATTCGGGAGGGAGGTCCGAGCAGTACTTC.